What follows describes a single TCR beta chain. The antigen is undetermined. Other DNA sequences from this sample encode an identical CDR3 as well. The CDR3 totals 15 residues. From germline, CDR1 is SGHNT and CDR2 YYREEE (reference sequence). Trimming shortened V by 0 bases and J by 2 bases, and 11 bases separated the two germline ends. The data belong to a study of shared clonotypes between healthy human individuals. The study, taken as a whole, reports: Having only a few donors restricted how much genetic and exposure-history diversity was captured. Non-shared clonotypes displayed generation probabilities falling below those of clonotypes present in all four donors.

Per the study methods: Filtering of immunoSEQ junctional sequences could not match full-length read filtering. Data came from immunoSEQ multiplex PCR; TCRdb stores just in-frame clones and leaves some out. V and J calls and clone size are copied from that table; D and trimming were computed from the DNA. The repertoire holds 1,400,000 or so clones, roughly 98.5% seen once, with approximately 0.38% in the top ten. This receptor was taken from a man younger than 45 in good health. The gene calls are TRBV5-4 and TRBJ1-1; a possible D gene is TRBD1 (5 bases). Sample: naive CD4+ T cells sorted from blood. Subset specified: CD45RA+ positively selected. CDR3 residues: CASSLAGGGNTEAFF. DNA for the CDR3: TGTGCCAGCAGCTTGGCCGGGGGGGGAAACACTGAAGCTTTCTTT.